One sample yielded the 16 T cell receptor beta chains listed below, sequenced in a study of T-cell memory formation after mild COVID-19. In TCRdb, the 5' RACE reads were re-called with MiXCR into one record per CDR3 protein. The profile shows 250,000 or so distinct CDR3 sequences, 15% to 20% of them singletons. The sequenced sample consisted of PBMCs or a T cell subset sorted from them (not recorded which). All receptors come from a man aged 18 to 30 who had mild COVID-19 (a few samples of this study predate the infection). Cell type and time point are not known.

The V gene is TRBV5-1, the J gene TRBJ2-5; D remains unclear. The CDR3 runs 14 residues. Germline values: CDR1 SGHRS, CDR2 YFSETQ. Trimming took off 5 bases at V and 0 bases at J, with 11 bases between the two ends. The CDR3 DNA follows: TGCGCCAGCAGGCCCGGTGGGTACCAAGAGACCCAGTACTTC. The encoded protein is CASRPGGYQETQYF.

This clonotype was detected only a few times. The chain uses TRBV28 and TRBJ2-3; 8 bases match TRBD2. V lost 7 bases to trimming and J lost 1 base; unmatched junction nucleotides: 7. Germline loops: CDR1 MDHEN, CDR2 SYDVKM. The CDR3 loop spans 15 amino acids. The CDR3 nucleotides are TGTGCCAGCAATCTCCGAGCGGGGGGCACAGATACGCAGTATTTT. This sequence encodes CASNLRAGGTDTQYF.

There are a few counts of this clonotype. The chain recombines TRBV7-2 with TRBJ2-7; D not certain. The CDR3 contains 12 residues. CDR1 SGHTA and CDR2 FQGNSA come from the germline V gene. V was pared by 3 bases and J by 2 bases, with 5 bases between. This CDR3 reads CASSFDPYEQYF. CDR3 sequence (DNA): TGTGCCAGCAGCTTCGACCCCTACGAGCAGTACTTC.

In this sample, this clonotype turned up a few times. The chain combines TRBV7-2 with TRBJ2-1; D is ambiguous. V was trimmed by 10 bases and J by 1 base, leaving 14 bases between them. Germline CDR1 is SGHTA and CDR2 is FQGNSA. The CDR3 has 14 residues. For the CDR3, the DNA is TGTGCCACACAAAGGGCGGCTTCCTACAATGAGCAGTTCTTC. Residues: CATQRAASYNEQFF. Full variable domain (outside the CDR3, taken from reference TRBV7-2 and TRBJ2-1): GAGVSQSPSNKVTEKGKDVELRCDPISGHTALYWYRQSLGQGLEFLIYFQGNSAPDKSGLPSDRFSAERTGGSVSTLTIQRTQQEDSAVYLCATQRAASYNEQFFGPGTRLTVL.

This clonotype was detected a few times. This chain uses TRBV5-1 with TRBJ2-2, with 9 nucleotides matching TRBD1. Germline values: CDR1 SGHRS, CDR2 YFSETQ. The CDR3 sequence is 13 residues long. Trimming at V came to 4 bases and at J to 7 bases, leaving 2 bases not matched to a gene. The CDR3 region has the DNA TGCGCCAGCAGCCAGGGACAGGGCGGGGAGCTGTTTTTT. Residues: CASSQGQGGELFF.

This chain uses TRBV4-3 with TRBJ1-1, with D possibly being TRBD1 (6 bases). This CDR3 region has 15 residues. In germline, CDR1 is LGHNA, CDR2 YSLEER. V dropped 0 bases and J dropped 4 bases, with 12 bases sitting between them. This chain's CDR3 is CASSQEWGQRTEAFF. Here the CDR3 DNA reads TGCGCCAGCAGCCAAGAATGGGGACAACGCACTGAAGCTTTCTTT.

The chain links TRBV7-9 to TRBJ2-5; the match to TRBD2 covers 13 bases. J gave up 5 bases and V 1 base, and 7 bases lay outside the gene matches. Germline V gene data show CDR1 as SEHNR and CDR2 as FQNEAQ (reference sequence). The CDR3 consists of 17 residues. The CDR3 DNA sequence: TGTGCCAGCAGCTTAGGGACTAGCGGGGGCGGCGGCGAGACCCAGTACTTC. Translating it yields CASSLGTSGGGGETQYF.

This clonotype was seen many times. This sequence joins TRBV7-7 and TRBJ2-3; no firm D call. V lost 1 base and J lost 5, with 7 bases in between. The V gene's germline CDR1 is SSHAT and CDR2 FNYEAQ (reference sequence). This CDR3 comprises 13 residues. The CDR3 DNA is TGTGCCAGCAGCTTAGAGGCAGGAGATACGCAGTATTTT. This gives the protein CASSLEAGDTQYF.

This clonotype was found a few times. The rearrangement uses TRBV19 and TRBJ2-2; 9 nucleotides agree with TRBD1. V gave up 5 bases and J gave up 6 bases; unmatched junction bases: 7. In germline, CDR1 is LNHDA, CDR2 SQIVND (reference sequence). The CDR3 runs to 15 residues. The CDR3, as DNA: TGTGCCAGTAGTCCTCGGACAGGGGTCGCCGGGGAGCTGTTTTTT. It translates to CASSPRTGVAGELFF. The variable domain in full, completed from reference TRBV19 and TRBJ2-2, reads DGGITQSPKYLFRKEGQNVTLSCEQNLNHDAMYWYRQDPGQGLRLIYYSQIVNDFQKGDIAEGYSVSREKKESFPLTVTSAQKNPTAFYLCASSPRTGVAGELFFGEGSRLTVL.

DNA of the CDR3: TGCGCCAGCAGCTCCCAGGGGAGCTCCTACAATGAGCAGTTCTTC. Protein: CASSSQGSSYNEQFF. The chain uses TRBV5-1 and TRBJ2-1; tentatively, D is TRBD1 (6 bases). With 3 bases removed from V and 0 bases from J, the gap between germline ends came to 10 bases. This CDR3 contains 15 residues. Germline CDR1 and CDR2: SGHRS and YFSETQ.

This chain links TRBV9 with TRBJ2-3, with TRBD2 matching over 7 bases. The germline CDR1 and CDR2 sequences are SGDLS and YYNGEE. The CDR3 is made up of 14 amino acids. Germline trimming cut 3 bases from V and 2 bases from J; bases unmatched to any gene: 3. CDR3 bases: TGTGCCAGCAGCGAGCGGGGTCTCACAGATACGCAGTATTTT. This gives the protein CASSERGLTDTQYF.

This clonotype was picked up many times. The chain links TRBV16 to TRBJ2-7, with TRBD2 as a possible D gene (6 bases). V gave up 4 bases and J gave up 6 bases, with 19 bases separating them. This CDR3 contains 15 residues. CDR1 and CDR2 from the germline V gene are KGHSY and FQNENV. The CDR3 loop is CASSPRGEGGGEQYF. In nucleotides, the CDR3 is TGTGCCAGCAGCCCACGAGGAGAGGGAGGTGGCGAGCAGTACTTC.

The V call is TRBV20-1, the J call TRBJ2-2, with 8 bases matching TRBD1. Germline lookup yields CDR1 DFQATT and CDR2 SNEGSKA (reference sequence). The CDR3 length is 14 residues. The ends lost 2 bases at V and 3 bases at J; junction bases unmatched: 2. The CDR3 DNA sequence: TGCAGTGCTAGATACAGGGGGGACACCGGGGAGCTGTTTTTT. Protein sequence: CSARYRGDTGELFF.

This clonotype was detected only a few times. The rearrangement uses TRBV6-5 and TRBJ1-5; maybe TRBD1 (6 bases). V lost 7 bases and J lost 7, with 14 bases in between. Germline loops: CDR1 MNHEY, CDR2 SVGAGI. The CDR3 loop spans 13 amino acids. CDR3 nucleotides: TGTGCCAGCAAAGGTGCGGGGGGCCAGCCCCAGCATTTT. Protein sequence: CASKGAGGQPQHF.

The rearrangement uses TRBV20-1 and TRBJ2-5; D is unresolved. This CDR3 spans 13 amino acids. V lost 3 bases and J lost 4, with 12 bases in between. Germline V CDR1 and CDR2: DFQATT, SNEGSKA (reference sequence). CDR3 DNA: TGCAGTGCTAGTATGGTTGGCGGAGAGACCCAGTACTTC. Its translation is CSASMVGGETQYF.

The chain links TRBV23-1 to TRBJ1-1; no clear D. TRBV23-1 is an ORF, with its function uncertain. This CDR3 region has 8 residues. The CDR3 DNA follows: TGCATCTGGACTGAAGCTTTCTTT. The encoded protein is CIWTEAFF.